This T cell receptor beta chain originates from a study of cytomegalovirus exposure and HLA in healthy donors. Comments on this clone: Its target is unknown.

The germline CDR1 and CDR2 sequences are LNHDA and SQIVND (reference sequence). The J segment lost 2 bases and the V segment lost 6 bases, leaving 5 bases of the junction unmatched. CDR3 size: 14 residues. In the PCR, 60 Vbeta and 13 Jbeta primers were used. Profiling relied on immunoSEQ multiplex PCR, and the TCRdb table lists in-frame clones only, not all of them. This repertoire shows fewer than 250,000 clones, approximately 83% found once; its top ten account for over 0.65%. Whole-study results and caveats: Evidence from a later analysis indicated that most CMV-associated TCR beta chains looked HLA-restricted. Researchers counted around 150 TCR beta chains as cytomegalovirus-associated. A reported reduction in N-insertions relative to the approximately 690-donor mean was seen in an Asian-associated ancestry cluster in a later analysis.

The receptor comes from a boy aged 2 to 9 in good health and CMV-seronegative. The chain has TRBV19 and TRBJ1-1; 8 nucleotides agree with TRBD1. The sample consisted of PBMCs. The CDR3 loop reads CASRQQGGNTEAFF. CDR3 sequence (DNA): TGTGCCAGTAGACAACAGGGGGGTAACACTGAAGCTTTCTTT.